This entry describes one TCR beta chain. V shed 8 bases and J 0 bases; nucleotides not matched to a gene: 10. This CDR3 is built from 15 residues. Germline V gives CDR1 MNHEY, CDR2 SVGAGI. Produced via immunoSEQ multiplex PCR; TCRdb's table is partial and in-frame only. The data contain 340,000 or so clones, 85% to 95% of them singletons. The time point: blood from clinic visit 5 months post-surgery; TSC patient then seizure free. The data were taken from a study of brain T cells in children with intractable seizures. The TCR originated in a boy under three years old with tuberous sclerosis and intractable seizures. The source was peripheral blood, collected roughly 5 months after surgery. The genes are TRBV6-5 and TRBJ2-7, with 7 nucleotides matching TRBD2. The CDR3 reads CASLRGELGSYEQYF. DNA for the CDR3: TGTGCCAGCCTCCGGGGGGAGTTGGGCTCCTACGAGCAGTACTTC.